Following are 17 T cell receptor beta chains from one sample sequenced in a study of neoadjuvant nivolumab and ipilimumab in lung cancer. Some clones are missing from TCRdb's copy, which holds only in-frame ones; the method was immunoSEQ multiplex PCR. The sample lists roughly 34,000 clones, 92% occurring once. The source material was peripheral blood, sampled after neoadjuvant nivolumab, alone or with ipilimumab, at or shortly before surgery. The origin of the receptors is an adult with non-small cell lung cancer.

The chain couples TRBV7-9 to TRBJ1-3, with D possibly being TRBD1 (5 bases). CDR1 and CDR2 (germline): SEHNR, FQNEAQ (reference sequence). Trimming pared 7 bases from V and 3 bases from J, leaving 19 bases between. The CDR3 length is 16 residues. CDR3 nucleotide sequence: TGTGCCAGCACCCCGGGACCGGGGAGGGATGGAAACACCATATATTTT. Amino acid sequence: CASTPGPGRDGNTIYF.

The chain uses TRBV5-1 and TRBJ2-1; D gene uncertain. Trimming stripped 0 bases from V and 6 bases from J, with 10 bases between. The CDR3 loop spans 14 amino acids. CDR1 and CDR2 (germline): SGHRS, YFSETQ. The CDR3 nucleotides read TGCGCCAGCAGCTTGGGCCCCCGAAGCAATGAGCAGTTCTTC. This sequence encodes CASSLGPRSNEQFF.

V is TRBV2 and J is TRBJ2-5; the D call may be TRBD1 or TRBD2 (6 bases each). Germline V gives CDR1 SNHLY, CDR2 FYNNEI. Trimming cost V 1 base and J 5 bases, with 17 bases left between them. CDR3 size: 16 residues. CDR3 sequence: CASSEDLARRGETQYF. For the CDR3, the DNA is TGTGCCAGCAGTGAAGACCTGGCCAGGAGGGGGGAGACCCAGTACTTC.

This clone was counted once. Written as DNA, the CDR3 is TGCGCCAGCAGCCTGAGGGGAGGGAACGAGCAGTACTTC. As protein: CASSLRGGNEQYF. The rearrangement links TRBV5-1 to TRBJ2-7, with TRBD2 matching 7 bases. The CDR3 contains 13 residues. V lost 4 bases and J lost 5; bases outside the gene matches: 6. CDR1 is SGHRS, CDR2 YFSETQ, per germline.

V is TRBV4-1 and J is TRBJ2-2; no clear D. The CDR3 is 14 amino acids. Trimming removed 4 bases from V and 5 bases from J, with 11 bases in between. Per the germline V gene, CDR1 is MGHRA and CDR2 is YSYEKL. CDR3: CASSPILRTGELFF. For the CDR3, the DNA is TGCGCCAGCAGCCCGATTCTGAGGACCGGGGAGCTGTTTTTT.

This clone was recorded once. J is TRBJ1-2 and V is TRBV5-5; D possibly corresponds to TRBD1 (5 bases). Trimming took off 4 bases at V and 2 bases at J, with 12 bases between the two ends. The length of the CDR3 is 14 residues. Germline CDR1 is SGHKS and CDR2 is YYEKEE (reference sequence). The CDR3 region has the DNA TGTGCCAGCAGCCCAGGGACGGTAAACTATGGCTACACCTTC. It encodes CASSPGTVNYGYTF.

The V and J genes are TRBV27 and TRBJ2-1, with 8 bases fitting TRBD1. This CDR3 region has 15 residues. CDR1 and CDR2 (germline): MNHEY, SMNVEV (reference sequence). V trimming: 6 bases; J trimming: 5 bases; junction bases outside the gene matches: 9. The CDR3 sequence is CASRSRTGRNNEQFF. For the CDR3, the DNA is TGTGCCAGCAGGTCCAGGACAGGGCGCAACAATGAGCAGTTCTTC.

This rearrangement joins TRBV6-1 to TRBJ2-5, with D tentatively TRBD1 (7 bases). The CDR3 is made up of 14 amino acids. CDR1 and CDR2 (germline): MNHNS, SASEGT. V was pared by 5 bases and J by 5 bases, with 15 bases between. In DNA form, the CDR3 reads TGTGCCAGCAGTCCCCAGGGGGGCAAGGAGACCCAGTACTTC. Translation gives CASSPQGGKETQYF.

The V gene is TRBV6-1, the J gene TRBJ2-2; 10 nucleotides line up with TRBD1. With V trimmed by 6 bases and J by 1 base, 2 bases remained unmatched. Germline V CDR1 and CDR2: MNHNS, SASEGT. The CDR3 has 15 residues. CDR3: CASSRDRGNTGELFF. DNA for the CDR3: TGTGCCAGCAGCCGGGACAGGGGGAACACCGGGGAGCTGTTTTTT.

This rearrangement joins TRBV5-5 to TRBJ2-1; D is perhaps TRBD1 or TRBD2 (5 bases each). Trimming took off 4 bases at V and 9 bases at J, with 14 bases between the two ends. CDR3 length: 13 residues. Germline CDR1 and CDR2: SGHKS and YYEKEE (reference sequence). The CDR3 DNA reads as TGTGCCAGCAGCCCGATTGGGGCGGGTGAGCAGTTCTTC. Translation gives CASSPIGAGEQFF.

The chain recombines TRBV5-6 with TRBJ1-1; D unclear. Germline V gene data show CDR1 as SGHDT and CDR2 as YYEEEE. CDR3 length: 13 residues. The V end lost 0 bases, the J end lost 5 bases, and 8 bases lay between the germline ends. This CDR3 is CASSLGGWTEAFF. In nucleotides, the CDR3 is TGTGCCAGCAGCTTGGGCGGGTGGACTGAAGCTTTCTTT. The full variable domain, in which reference TRBV5-6 and TRBJ1-1 provide the parts outside the CDR3, is DAGVTQSPTHLIKTRGQQVTLRCSPKSGHDTVSWYQQALGQGPQFIFQYYEEEERQRGNFPDRFSGHQFPNYSSELNVNALLLGDSALYLCASSLGGWTEAFFGQGTRLTVV.

This chain uses TRBV7-9 with TRBJ2-5; either TRBD1 or TRBD2 may supply D (6 bases each). CDR3 length equals 14 residues. Looked up from germline, CDR1 is SEHNR and CDR2 is FQNEAQ (reference sequence). Trimming took 1 base from V and 2 from J, leaving 8 bases between them. The CDR3 DNA reads TGTGCCAGCAGCTTAGAGGGGGGTCAAGAGACCCAGTACTTC. Encoded protein: CASSLEGGQETQYF.

This clone was found a few times. The chain combines TRBV6-5 with TRBJ1-3; TRBD1 agrees at 8 bases. The CDR3 runs 15 residues. The germline CDR1 and CDR2 sequences are MNHEY and SVGAGI. Trimming cost V 0 bases and J 3 bases; bases outside gene matches: 1. The CDR3 nucleotides read TGTGCCAGCAGTTACTCTGGACAGGGTGGAAACACCATATATTTT. This gives the protein CASSYSGQGGNTIYF.

This chain uses TRBV5-1 with TRBJ1-4, with TRBD1 as a possible D gene (5 bases). This CDR3 contains 15 residues. Trimming removed 3 bases at V and 5 bases at J, with 14 bases between. Germline CDR1 SGHRS, CDR2 YFSETQ. CDR3 loop: CASSSSFRENEKLFF. The CDR3 nucleotides read TGCGCCAGCAGCTCGAGCTTCAGGGAGAATGAAAAACTGTTTTTT.

The chain recombines TRBV10-2 with TRBJ2-7, with 7 bases fitting TRBD1. Unmatched junction bases numbered 12, after V lost 9 bases and J lost 1 base. The germline V gene has CDR1 WSHSY and CDR2 SAAADI. The length of the CDR3 is 15 residues. In DNA form, the CDR3 reads TGCGCCAGTGGCCTCAGGGCAGGGGGTTCCTACGAGCAGTACTTC. Translating it yields CASGLRAGGSYEQYF.

The count of this clone is one. The J gene is TRBJ2-3, the V gene TRBV2; weak D call: TRBD2 (6 bases). Looked up from germline, CDR1 is SNHLY and CDR2 is FYNNEI. This CDR3 is 16 amino acids long. Trimming stripped 6 bases from V and 4 bases from J, with 20 bases between. The CDR3 coding sequence is TGTGCCAGCAGGGTTGAGCGGAGGGGTGGGGCAGATACGCAGTATTTT. As protein: CASRVERRGGADTQYF.

The chain carries TRBV6-5 and TRBJ2-1; no definite D call. This CDR3 contains 13 residues. Germline CDR1 MNHEY, CDR2 SVGAGI. The V gene lost 0 bases and the J gene lost 4 bases, with 4 bases spanning the gap. This CDR3 reads CASSYSAYNEQFF. The CDR3 region has the DNA TGTGCCAGCAGTTACTCAGCTTACAATGAGCAGTTCTTC.